Following are 6 T cell receptor beta chains from one sample sequenced in a study of T cells in Graves' hyperthyroidism and ophthalmopathy (dated 2019 in TCRdb). Library preparation employed multiplex PCR. TCRdb names Illumina HiSeq 2000 as the instrument used. Amplification of TCR beta CDR3 regions was carried out from RNA transcripts. For the first round of RT-PCR on the TCR CDR3, the HTBI primer set was used together with the Qiagen OneStep RT-PCR kit. TCRdb's own reprocessing of the public reads used fastp at Q25 and MiXCR and kept productive beta chains. Every distinct CDR3 protein forms one entry, paired with its most common genes and DNA. This sample has fewer than 700,000 distinct CDR3 sequences in its table, and around 15% of those were observed once. The top ten constitute around 4% of the sample. Sequencing was performed on blood. These receptors were collected from a woman aged 25 to 39 with Graves' hyperthyroidism.

This clonotype was found once. A read error may be the cause here, since a much bigger clone is one base away. V and J are TRBV29-1 and TRBJ2-7; weak D call: TRBD1 (5 bases). This CDR3 is 13 amino acids long. CDR1 is SQVTM and CDR2 is ANQGSEA in the germline V gene. This CDR3 reads CGVESKGTYEQYF. In DNA form, the CDR3 reads TGCGGCGTTGAATCTAAGGGGACCTACGAGCAGTACTTC.

In its sample, this clonotype was seen many times. The chain recombines TRBV28 with TRBJ2-3, with 7 bases identical to TRBD2. The CDR3 has 14 residues. Unmatched junction bases numbered 4, after V lost 6 bases and J lost 1 base. Germline CDR1 reads MDHEN; CDR2 reads SYDVKM. Here the CDR3 DNA reads TGTGCCAGCAGGGATGCGGGGGGCACAGATACGCAGTATTTT. This gives the protein CASRDAGGTDTQYF.

This clonotype was detected ten times or more. The rearrangement joins TRBV6-6 to TRBJ1-5; tentatively, D is TRBD1 (6 bases). The CDR3 sequence is 15 residues long. With 1 base removed from V and 7 bases from J, the gap between germline ends came to 14 bases. Per the germline V gene, CDR1 is MNHNY and CDR2 is SVGAGI (reference sequence). The CDR3 bases are TGTGCCAGCAGTTACTTTCCAGGGGTCTCACAGCCCCAGCATTTT. This sequence encodes CASSYFPGVSQPQHF.

This clonotype has a handful of counts. The chain couples TRBV7-3 to TRBJ2-1, with 14 bases lining up with TRBD2. With V trimmed by 4 bases and J by 8 bases, 13 bases remained unmatched. Germline CDR1 reads SGHTA; CDR2 reads FQGTGA. The CDR3 extends over 18 amino acids. The CDR3 DNA is TGTGCCAGCAGCTCCAATTCCCGACTAGCGGGGGGGGGGGATGAGCAGTTCTTC. Translated: CASSSNSRLAGGGDEQFF.

Ten or more counts support this clonotype. The chain joins TRBV20-1 to TRBJ2-5, with 15 bases matching TRBD2. The junction had 3 bases not matched to a gene; V was cut back by 5 bases and J by 5 bases. The CDR3 spans 14 residues. The germline gives CDR1 DFQATT, CDR2 SNEGSKA (reference sequence). Written as DNA, the CDR3 is TGCAGTGCTGAGGGACTAGCGGGAGGTGAGACCCAGTACTTC. This gives the protein CSAEGLAGGETQYF.

This clonotype has ten or more counts. The rearrangement links TRBV2 to TRBJ2-2, with unresolved D. Trimming removed 10 bases at V and 0 bases at J, with 6 bases between. Looked up from germline, CDR1 is SNHLY and CDR2 is FYNNEI. The CDR3 totals 12 residues. The CDR3, as DNA: TGTGCCACCAATACGAACACCGGGGAGCTGTTTTTT. Translating it yields CATNTNTGELFF. The variable domain in full, with the rest retrieved from reference TRBV2 and TRBJ2-2, is EPEVTQTPSHQVTQMGQEVILRCVPISNHLYFYWYRQILGQKVEFLVSFYNNEISEKSEIFDDQFSVERPDGSNFTLKIRSTKLEDSAMYFCATNTNTGELFFGEGSRLTVL.